The next 18 T cell receptor beta chains were all read from a single sample in a study of immune reconstitution after stem cell transplant in scleroderma. Using its own MiXCR run on the RT-PCR reads, TCRdb lists one record per CDR3 protein. The table has about 2,200 distinct CDR3 sequences, 7.4% seen once. Sample collection was performed before or after autologous hematopoietic stem cell transplantation (not recorded which). These receptors originate from a male donor with systemic sclerosis.

This clonotype qualifies as medium-sized. The chain is built from TRBV14 and TRBJ1-1; D remains ambiguous. Per germline, CDR1 SGHDN and CDR2 FVKESK. The V and J ends lost 1 base and 0 bases respectively, with 15 bases between them. The CDR3 totals 17 residues. CDR3 sequence: CASSQGFFVFMNTEAFF. In DNA form, the CDR3 reads TGTGCCAGCAGCCAAGGATTTTTCGTGTTCATGAACACTGAAGCTTTCTTT.

By share, this clonotype counts as medium-sized. V gene TRBV20-1 combines with J gene TRBJ2-1; no firm D call. The CDR3 sequence is 13 residues long. The ends were cut back, 4 bases at V and 2 bases at J, with 9 bases in the middle. From germline, CDR1 is DFQATT and CDR2 SNEGSKA (reference sequence). In nucleotides, the CDR3 is TGCAGTGCTAACCCCCCGCCCTACAATGAGCAGTTCTTC. Its protein is CSANPPPYNEQFF.

Relative to its sample, this clonotype is medium-sized (0.01 to 0.1%). CDR3 sequence reads: CASSYSSDRTQYF. As DNA, the CDR3 is TGTGCCAGCAGTTACTCGAGCGATAGGACGCAGTATTTT. V usage is TRBV6-2 or TRBV6-3 and J usage is TRBJ2-3, with D unresolved. Trimming shortened V by 0 bases and J by 9 bases, and 10 bases separated the two germline ends. The CDR3 has 13 amino acids. Germline V gene sequence: CDR1 MNHEY, CDR2 SVGEGT.

This clonotype is deemed medium-sized (0.01 to 0.1%). J is TRBJ1-5 and V is TRBV6-1, with 7 bases aligning to TRBD1. CDR3 length: 16 residues. Trimming at V came to 5 bases and at J to 0 bases, leaving 7 bases not matched to a gene. The germline V gene encodes CDR1 MNHNS and CDR2 SASEGT. CDR3 in amino acids: CASSPRDRYSNQPQHF. The CDR3 DNA follows: TGTGCCAGCAGTCCCCGGGACAGATATAGCAATCAGCCCCAGCATTTT.

This clonotype was seen once. The chain combines TRBV6-5 with TRBJ1-5, with D unclear. There are 15 residues in the CDR3. Germline V gene sequence: CDR1 MNHEY, CDR2 SVGAGI. V was cut by 0 bases and J by 3 bases, with 9 bases left in between. CDR3 coding DNA: TGTGCCAGCAGTTACTCTTCCAAAGACAATCAGCCCCAGCATTTT. This codes for CASSYSSKDNQPQHF.

The chain combines TRBV20-1 with TRBJ2-1; D might be TRBD1 (5 bases). Between the trimmed V and J ends, which lost 7 bases and 3 bases, there was a span of 10 bases. This CDR3 is built from 12 residues. Per germline, CDR1 DFQATT and CDR2 SNEGSKA (reference sequence). The CDR3 protein is CSGQSNYNEQFF. CDR3 nucleotides: TGCAGTGGACAGTCGAACTACAATGAGCAGTTCTTC.

This clonotype is medium-sized by share. V and J are TRBV23-1 and TRBJ2-3; 12 bases match TRBD2. TRBV23-1 is an ORF for which the function is uncertain. The CDR3 is made up of 16 amino acids. The V and J ends lost 0 bases and 6 bases, in that order; junction bases with no gene match: 4. CDR3 DNA: TGCGCCAGCAGTCAATCCCTAGCGGGGGGGCAGGATACGCAGTATTTT. The encoded protein is CASSQSLAGGQDTQYF.

By sample fraction, this clonotype is medium-sized (0.01 to 0.1%). The chain uses TRBV15 and TRBJ1-1; D unresolved. Trimming took 0 bases from V and 0 from J, leaving 8 bases between them. The germline V gene has CDR1 LNHNV and CDR2 YYDKDF (reference sequence). The CDR3 length is 15 residues. The CDR3 here is CATSRDPGVNTEAFF. CDR3 nucleotide sequence: TGTGCCACCAGCAGAGATCCTGGGGTGAACACTGAAGCTTTCTTT.

The V call is TRBV20-1, the J call TRBJ2-1; perhaps TRBD2 as D (6 bases). There are 14 residues in the CDR3. The germline V gene encodes CDR1 DFQATT and CDR2 SNEGSKA (reference sequence). V was pared by 2 bases and J by 6 bases, with 14 bases between. The CDR3 region has the DNA TGCAGTGCTAGAAATCAGGGAGCGGGCAATGAGCAGTTCTTC. Amino acid sequence: CSARNQGAGNEQFF.

This clonotype is deemed medium-sized (0.01 to 0.1%). The chain joins TRBV5-1 to TRBJ1-6, with 10 bases fitting TRBD1. The CDR3 sequence is 15 residues long. V was clipped by 3 bases and J by 8 bases; unmatched bases: 5. The germline CDR1 and CDR2 sequences are SGHRS and YFSETQ. CDR3 bases: TGCGCCAGCAGCTATAGGACAGGGGGGGATTCACCCCTCCACTTT. Protein: CASSYRTGGDSPLHF. Filled out from reference TRBV5-1 and TRBJ1-6, the complete variable domain reads KAGVTQTPRYLIKTRGQQVTLSCSPISGHRSVSWYQQTPGQGLQFLFEYFSETQRNKGNFPGRFSGRQFSNSRSEMNVSTLELGDSALYLCASSYRTGGDSPLHFGNGTRLTVT.

This clonotype counts as medium-sized. The chain uses TRBV12-3 or TRBV12-4 and TRBJ1-5; no reliable D call. This CDR3 comprises 14 residues. The V end lost 0 bases, the J end lost 6 bases, and 9 bases lay between the germline ends. The CDR3 region has the DNA TGTGCCAGCAGTTTAGCGGAGGCCGTTCAGCCCCAGCATTTT. Amino acid sequence: CASSLAEAVQPQHF.

The chain is built from TRBV29-1 and TRBJ1-2; D ambiguous. V was clipped by 7 bases and J by 0 bases, with 12 bases between them. Germline CDR1 SQVTM, CDR2 ANQGSEA. This CDR3 is built from 13 residues. CDR3 nucleotides: TGCAGCGCCCAAGACTCGGCTAACTATGGCTACACCTTC. Its protein product is CSAQDSANYGYTF.

This clonotype is categorized as medium-sized (0.01 to 0.1%). J is TRBJ1-5 and V is TRBV5-6; D remains unclear. Deletions cut 1 base from V and 1 base from J, with 6 bases between. The CDR3 is 14 residues long. Germline V lookup: CDR1 SGHDT, CDR2 YYEEEE. The CDR3 reads CASSLSRSNQPQHF. The CDR3 DNA follows: TGTGCCAGCAGCTTGAGCAGGAGCAATCAGCCCCAGCATTTT.

Only a few counts were recorded for this clonotype. This sequence joins TRBV20-1 and TRBJ1-6; the D gene is possibly TRBD1 (5 bases). Germline V gives CDR1 DFQATT, CDR2 SNEGSKA (reference sequence). V was pared by 3 bases and J by 8 bases, with 11 bases between. The CDR3 has 13 amino acids. CDR3 residues: CSARGRLDSPLHF. The DNA for the CDR3 is TGCAGTGCTAGGGGACGCCTAGATTCACCCCTCCACTTT.

This clonotype is categorized as large. The gene calls are TRBV13 and TRBJ1-6; 9 bases fit TRBD1. J gave up 10 bases and V 3 bases, and 4 bases lay outside the gene matches. CDR1 is PRHDT, CDR2 FYEKMQ, per germline (reference sequence). The CDR3 extends over 14 amino acids. The CDR3 DNA reads as TGTGCCAGCAGCTTGGGACAGGGTGGATCACCCCTCCACTTT. Protein sequence: CASSLGQGGSPLHF. Complete variable domain (other parts from reference TRBV13 and TRBJ1-6): AAGVIQSPRHLIKEKRETATLKCYPIPRHDTVYWYQQGPGQDPQFLISFYEKMQSDKGSIPDRFSAQQFSDYHSELNMSSLELGDSALYFCASSLGQGGSPLHFGNGTRLTVT.

This clonotype is classed as medium-sized. The genes are TRBV19 and TRBJ1-1, with TRBD1 matching 9 bases. The CDR3 has 16 residues. V lost 6 bases to trimming and J lost 0 bases; unmatched junction nucleotides: 8. Germline CDR1 and CDR2: LNHDA and SQIVND (reference sequence). The CDR3 reads CASSPWTGDLNTEAFF. CDR3 nucleotide sequence: TGTGCCAGTAGCCCCTGGACAGGGGATTTGAACACTGAAGCTTTCTTT.

This clonotype is termed medium-sized. The chain links TRBV3-1 to TRBJ2-7; 11 bases align to TRBD2. The CDR3 is 18 amino acids. Germline assignment: CDR1 LGHDT and CDR2 YNNKEL (reference sequence). Trimming removed 5 bases from V and 2 bases from J; junction bases left unmatched: 14. As DNA, the CDR3 is TGTGCCAGCAGCTACACGAGGGGAACTAGCGGGGGAACCTACGAGCAGTACTTC. Amino acid sequence: CASSYTRGTSGGTYEQYF.

This clonotype is medium-sized within its sample. This rearrangement joins TRBV5-1 to TRBJ1-1; the D gene is possibly TRBD1 (5 bases). The ends were cut back, 0 bases at V and 3 bases at J, with 12 bases in the middle. Germline loops: CDR1 SGHRS, CDR2 YFSETQ. CDR3 length: 15 residues. This chain's CDR3 is CASSLARVGDTEAFF. The CDR3 DNA sequence: TGCGCCAGCAGCTTGGCGAGGGTAGGGGACACTGAAGCTTTCTTT.